These 7 T cell receptor beta chains originate from one sample sequenced in a study of blood T cell repertoires in COVID-19. Repertoires were generated with immunoSEQ multiplex PCR, while TCRdb's copy carries only in-frame clones and drops some. The sample contains approximately 150,000 clones, about nine tenths of which appear only once. The specimen sequenced was peripheral blood. The origin of the receptors is a woman aged 50 to 65 with acute or convalescent COVID-19.

This chain connects TRBV21-1 to TRBJ2-1; the table's TRBD2 call for D was not verified on the DNA. TRBV21-1 is reported as a pseudogene. The CDR3 length is 16 residues. The CDR3 sequence: CASSKGSSGMDNEQFF. The CDR3 bases are TGTGCCAGCAGCAAAGGAAGTAGCGGGATGGACAATGAGCAGTTCTTC.

V gene TRBV6-5 combines with J gene TRBJ1-2; possibly TRBD1 for D (5 bases). Germline V gene lookup returns CDR1 MNHEY and CDR2 SVGAGI. The ends were cut back, 7 bases at V and 2 bases at J, with 14 bases in the middle. CDR3 size: 14 residues. CDR3 protein: CASTQPGGNYGYTF. In nucleotides, the CDR3 is TGTGCCAGCACCCAACCGGGGGGGAACTATGGCTACACCTTC.

The rearrangement uses TRBV4-1 and TRBJ2-6, with D possibly matching TRBD2 (6 bases). The CDR3 extends over 18 amino acids. V was shortened by 2 bases and J by 2 bases, with 16 bases between the two germline ends. Germline V gives CDR1 MGHRA, CDR2 YSYEKL. The CDR3 loop reads CASSQQYVSGAGANVLTF. The CDR3 nucleotides are TGCGCCAGCAGCCAACAGTATGTGTCGGGAGCTGGGGCCAACGTCCTGACTTTC.

The J gene is TRBJ1-2, the V gene TRBV29-1; weak D call: TRBD1 (5 bases). CDR1 is SQVTM and CDR2 is ANQGSEA in the germline V gene. This CDR3 region has 12 residues. The V end was cut by 3 bases, the J end by 5 bases, with 10 bases between. CDR3 sequence reads: CSVEAGDYGYTF. CDR3 coding DNA: TGCAGCGTTGAGGCGGGGGATTATGGCTACACCTTC.

The rearrangement uses TRBV5-1 and TRBJ1-2; no firm D call. V was pared by 5 bases and J by 4 bases, with 18 bases between. The CDR3 consists of 15 residues. Germline V gives CDR1 SGHRS, CDR2 YFSETQ. CDR3 in DNA: TGCGCCAGCAGACAGACGGATCCTCAGTTCTATGGCTACACCTTC. Translating gives CASRQTDPQFYGYTF. Based on the CDR3 plus reference TRBV5-1 and TRBJ1-2, the full variable domain is KAGVTQTPRYLIKTRGQQVTLSCSPISGHRSVSWYQQTPGQGLQFLFEYFSETQRNKGNFPGRFSGRQFSNSRSEMNVSTLELGDSALYLCASRQTDPQFYGYTFGSGTRLTVV.

Only one count was recorded for this clone. The CDR3 sequence: CASSMLAGGRSEQFF. CDR3 DNA: TGTGCCAGTAGTATGTTGGCGGGAGGGAGGAGTGAGCAGTTCTTC. The chain is built from TRBV19 and TRBJ2-1; 9 bases line up with TRBD2. This CDR3 is 15 amino acids long. V gave up 3 bases and J gave up 9 bases; unmatched junction bases: 9. Looked up from germline, CDR1 is LNHDA and CDR2 is SQIVND (reference sequence).

The chain combines TRBV25-1 with TRBJ2-6; the match to TRBD2 covers 7 bases. Germline V gene lookup returns CDR1 MGHDK and CDR2 SYGVNS. The CDR3 runs 17 residues. After removal of 4 bases from V and 2 bases from J, the junction contained 8 bases not matched to a gene. CDR3 protein: CASSGKGTNTGANVLTF. The DNA of the CDR3 is TGTGCCAGCAGTGGAAAGGGGACTAATACTGGGGCCAACGTCCTGACTTTC.